The clone carrying this TCR beta chain was seen a handful of times. The data belong to a study of T cells after yellow fever vaccination. The CDR3 is 13 residues long. Trimming removed 7 bases at V and 3 bases at J, with 12 bases between. TCRdb recomputed calls from the 5' RACE reads with MiXCR, one row per CDR3 protein. The sample consists of about 630,000 distinct CDR3 sequences, about 12% of them appearing once. This chain links TRBV12-3 or TRBV12-4 with TRBJ2-5, with D unresolved. This specimen consisted of PBMCs, obtained on the day of the yellow fever booster vaccination. The receptor comes from a man younger than 40 who received the YFV17D yellow fever vaccine. The CDR3 loop is CASTLRQKETQYF. The CDR3 DNA follows: TGTGCCAGCACCCTGCGGCAGAAAGAGACCCAGTACTTC.